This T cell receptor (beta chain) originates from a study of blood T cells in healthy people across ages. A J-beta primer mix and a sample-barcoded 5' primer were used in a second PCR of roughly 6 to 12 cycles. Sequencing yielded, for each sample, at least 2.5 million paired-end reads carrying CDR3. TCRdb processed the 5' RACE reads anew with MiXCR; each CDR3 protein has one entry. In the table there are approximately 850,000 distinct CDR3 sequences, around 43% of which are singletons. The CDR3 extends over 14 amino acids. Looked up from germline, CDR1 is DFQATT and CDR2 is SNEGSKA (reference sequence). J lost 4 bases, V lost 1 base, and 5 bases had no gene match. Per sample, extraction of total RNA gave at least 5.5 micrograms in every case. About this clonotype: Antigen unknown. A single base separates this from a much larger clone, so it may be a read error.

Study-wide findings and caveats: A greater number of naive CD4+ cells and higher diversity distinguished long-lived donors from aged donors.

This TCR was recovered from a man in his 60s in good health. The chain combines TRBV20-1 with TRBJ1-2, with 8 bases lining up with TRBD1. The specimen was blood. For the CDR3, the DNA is TGCAGTGCTAGAGCGGGACAGGCGACCTATGGCTACACCTTC. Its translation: CSARAGQATYGYTF.